Below, 25 T cell receptor beta chains from the same sample are listed, as sequenced in a study of CD8+CD57+ T cells in acquired aplastic anemia. Genomic DNA acted as the template from which TCR beta VDJ combination and CDR3 sequence profiling were carried out. TCRdb redid the calling of the reads with MiXCR, one entry per CDR3 protein. This sample has fewer than 200,000 distinct CDR3 sequences; 60% to 70% occur once, and the top ten carry 45%. Input material: sorted CD4+, CD8+, or CD8+CD57+ T cells (not recorded which) from PBMCs. The receptors stem from a human donor in good health.

Of note for this clonotype: A read error may account for a junction end that differs from germline. The chain links TRBV9 to TRBJ1-2, with D possibly being TRBD1 (5 bases). Germline values: CDR1 SGDLS, CDR2 YYNGEE. This CDR3 is 17 amino acids long. The CDR3 loop reads CASSVGPGGGSNYGCTF. The CDR3, as DNA: TGTGCCAGCAGCGTAGGTCCCGGTGGGGGTTCGAACTATGGCTGCACCTTC.

This clonotype appeared a single time. The chain carries TRBV2 and TRBJ2-7, with 9 bases fitting TRBD1. Germline assignment: CDR1 SNHLY and CDR2 FYNNEI. V shed 6 bases and J 2 bases; nucleotides not matched to a gene: 8. The CDR3 is 15 residues long. The CDR3 spells CASSPDRGGTYEQYF. In DNA form, the CDR3 reads TGTGCCAGCAGCCCGGACAGGGGAGGAACCTACGAGCAGTACTTC.

The chain employs TRBV2 and TRBJ2-5; TRBD2 agrees at 14 bases. The CDR3 covers 15 residues. Per the germline V gene, CDR1 is SNHLY and CDR2 is FYNNEI. The V gene end was trimmed by 4 bases and the J gene end by 5 bases; junction bases not matched to a gene: 3. CDR3 DNA sequence: TGTGCCAGCAGTGGGGGACTAGCGGGAGAGGAGACCCAGTACTTC. Residues: CASSGGLAGEETQYF.

The chain carries TRBV2 and TRBJ1-2; weak D call: TRBD1 (5 bases). Trimming pared 2 bases from V and 8 bases from J, leaving 12 bases between. CDR3 size: 13 residues. The germline gives CDR1 SNHLY, CDR2 FYNNEI. This CDR3 reads CASSELLRGGYTF. The CDR3 DNA reads as TGTGCCAGCAGTGAACTTTTGAGGGGAGGCTACACCTTC. The entire variable domain, with the rest obtained from reference TRBV2 and TRBJ1-2, is as follows: EPEVTQTPSHQVTQMGQEVILRCVPISNHLYFYWYRQILGQKVEFLVSFYNNEISEKSEIFDDQFSVERPDGSNFTLKIRSTKLEDSAMYFCASSELLRGGYTFGSGTRLTVV.

As concerns this clonotype: A junction boundary mismatches the germline segment, possibly from a read error. The chain combines TRBV7-3 with TRBJ2-3, with 10 nucleotides matching TRBD2. Looked up from germline, CDR1 is SGHTA and CDR2 is FQGTGA. The CDR3 sequence is 17 residues long. Here the CDR3 reads CASSLVSGGASTDTQYF. The CDR3 bases are TGCGCCAGCAGCTTGGTGAGCGGGGGGGCGAGCACAGATACGCAGTATTTT.

The rearrangement joins TRBV20-1 to TRBJ2-7; D not resolved. The CDR3 contains 13 residues. The V gene lost 7 bases and the J gene lost 1 base, with 14 bases spanning the gap. Looked up from germline, CDR1 is DFQATT and CDR2 is SNEGSKA (reference sequence). CDR3 nucleotide sequence: TGCAGTGTGGCCTCCAGTGGTTCCTACGAGCAGTACTTC. Its translation: CSVASSGSYEQYF.

The rearrangement links TRBV19 to TRBJ2-5; D gene ambiguous. Trimming pared 4 bases from V and 2 bases from J, leaving 8 bases between. This CDR3 comprises 13 residues. Germline CDR1 is LNHDA and CDR2 is SQIVND (reference sequence). The CDR3 here is CASSTIPQETQYF. CDR3 coding DNA: TGTGCCAGTAGTACAATCCCTCAAGAGACCCAGTACTTC.

As to this clonotype: A much larger clonotype is one base distant, so this may be a read error. This CDR3 fails to terminate in the conserved phenylalanine or tryptophan, so it likely reflects a read error. J is TRBJ2-2 and V is TRBV12-3 or TRBV12-4; perhaps TRBD2 as D (5 bases). With 3 bases removed from V and 2 bases from J, the gap between germline ends came to 10 bases. The CDR3 length is 15 residues. The CDR3: CASSFYRENTGELFL. CDR3 coding DNA: TGTGCCAGCAGTTTCTACCGGGAAAACACCGGGGAGCTGTTTTTA.

V usage is TRBV27 and J usage is TRBJ2-2, with 7 bases matching TRBD1. The CDR3 totals 16 residues. Per germline, CDR1 MNHEY and CDR2 SMNVEV (reference sequence). Trimming removed 7 bases from V and 6 bases from J; junction bases left unmatched: 14. The CDR3: CASTSQDRTGPGELFF. The CDR3 DNA follows: TGTGCCAGCACCAGTCAAGACAGGACAGGCCCCGGGGAGCTGTTTTTT.

The V and J genes are TRBV2 and TRBJ2-3; D is uncertain. CDR1 SNHLY and CDR2 FYNNEI come from the germline V gene. The CDR3 is 16 residues long. Trimming cost V 4 bases and J 0 bases, with 14 bases left between them. The CDR3 region is CASSGLAPDSTDTQYF. Written as DNA, the CDR3 is TGTGCCAGCAGTGGGTTGGCACCGGATAGCACAGATACGCAGTATTTT.

V and J are TRBV24-1 and TRBJ2-2; possibly TRBD2 for D (5 bases). The CDR3 is made up of 16 amino acids. V lost 4 bases, J lost 0 bases, and 11 bases lay in between. Germline V gene lookup returns CDR1 KGHDR and CDR2 SFDVKD. CDR3 sequence reads: CATSDVSGSNTGELFF. The CDR3 bases are TGTGCCACCAGTGACGTGAGCGGATCGAACACCGGGGAGCTGTTTTTT.

The rearrangement uses TRBV5-5 and TRBJ2-7; D possibly corresponds to TRBD2 (5 bases). CDR1 is SGHKS, CDR2 YYEKEE, per germline (reference sequence). The V gene lost 6 bases and the J gene lost 1 base, with 17 bases spanning the gap. The CDR3 covers 15 residues. The CDR3 nucleotides are TGTGCCAGCAACCCTAGCTTACCCGGGTCCTACGAGCAGTACTTC. Amino acid sequence: CASNPSLPGSYEQYF. Supplemented by reference TRBV5-5 and TRBJ2-7, the full variable domain reads DAGVTQSPTHLIKTRGQQVTLRCSPISGHKSVSWYQQVLGQGPQFIFQYYEKEERGRGNFPDRFSARQFPNYSSELNVNALLLGDSALYLCASNPSLPGSYEQYFGPGTRLTVT.

The chain employs TRBV7-9 and TRBJ2-7; D gene unclear. The CDR3 is 14 residues long. Trimming removed 3 bases at V and 0 bases at J, with 9 bases between. Per the germline V gene, CDR1 is SEHNR and CDR2 is FQNEAQ (reference sequence). The chain's CDR3 is CASSLLAVSYEQYF. The CDR3 DNA is TGTGCCAGCAGCTTGTTGGCAGTCTCCTACGAGCAGTACTTC. The whole variable domain, filled in from reference TRBV7-9 and TRBJ2-7, reads DTGVSQNPRHKITKRGQNVTFRCDPISEHNRLYWYRQTLGQGPEFLTYFQNEAQLEKSRLLSDRFSAERPKGSFSTLEIQRTEQGDSAMYLCASSLLAVSYEQYFGPGTRLTVT.

The V call is TRBV24-1, the J call TRBJ1-5; maybe TRBD1 (5 bases). Germline assignment: CDR1 KGHDR and CDR2 SFDVKD. This CDR3 is built from 14 residues. V was trimmed by 5 bases and J by 1 base, leaving 8 bases between them. The CDR3 nucleotides are TGTGCCACCAGTGCCGGGGACAGCAATCAGCCCCAGCATTTT. Translated, it gives CATSAGDSNQPQHF.

This chain uses TRBV5-5 with TRBJ1-1; 7 bases are shared with TRBD1. The CDR3 length is 12 residues. V dropped 4 bases and J dropped 12; count of bases not matched to a gene: 9. CDR1 is SGHKS and CDR2 is YYEKEE in the germline V gene (reference sequence). CDR3 bases: TGTGCCAGCAGCACTAAACAGGGGCGGTCTTTCTTT. Translated: CASSTKQGRSFF.

The chain links TRBV5-5 to TRBJ2-2; 9 bases match TRBD2. Germline V gives CDR1 SGHKS, CDR2 YYEKEE (reference sequence). The ends lost 8 bases at V and 3 bases at J; junction bases unmatched: 8. CDR3 length: 15 residues. The CDR3 is CASERTSDHTGELFF. DNA of the CDR3: TGTGCCAGTGAGCGGACTAGCGACCACACCGGGGAGCTGTTTTTT.

The sample holds a few counts of this clonotype. The CDR3 nucleotides read TGTGCCAGCAGCATTATGCTCAGCTCCTATAATTCACCCCTCCACTTT. This sequence encodes CASSIMLSSYNSPLHF. The genes are TRBV7-9 and TRBJ1-6, with D unresolved. Germline CDR1 and CDR2: SEHNR and FQNEAQ (reference sequence). This CDR3 spans 16 amino acids. Trimming removed 5 bases at V and 0 bases at J, with 11 bases between.

This rearrangement joins TRBV6-2 or TRBV6-3 to TRBJ2-3; D call uncertain. CDR3 size: 17 residues. V was trimmed by 0 bases and J by 0 bases, leaving 13 bases between them. Per the germline V gene, CDR1 is MNHEY and CDR2 is SVGEGT. The CDR3 is CASSYSSGLSSTDTQYF. As DNA, the CDR3 is TGTGCCAGCAGTTACTCATCGGGTTTGTCTAGCACAGATACGCAGTATTTT.

At least ten counts were recorded for this clonotype. V usage is TRBV10-3 and J usage is TRBJ1-1, with D perhaps TRBD1 (5 bases). The CDR3 runs 14 residues. V lost 2 bases and J 7 bases, leaving 14 bases between the germline ends. Looked up from germline, CDR1 is ENHRY and CDR2 is SYGVKD. The DNA for the CDR3 is TGTGCCATCAGTGAGCAGGGATCCAGGGATGAAGCTTTCTTT. Its protein is CAISEQGSRDEAFF.

The V call is TRBV19, the J call TRBJ1-5, with D tentatively TRBD1 (6 bases). Trimming cost V 3 bases and J 3 bases, with 9 bases left between them. The CDR3 is made up of 14 amino acids. Germline V gene lookup returns CDR1 LNHDA and CDR2 SQIVND (reference sequence). CDR3 region: CASSIRDINQPQHF. In DNA, the CDR3 is TGTGCCAGTAGTATTAGGGACATCAATCAGCCCCAGCATTTT.

This chain uses TRBV10-1 with TRBJ1-1; D remains unclear. V was cut by 3 bases and J by 5 bases, with 7 bases left in between. CDR3 length: 12 residues. Per germline, CDR1 WNHNN and CDR2 SYGVQD (reference sequence). DNA of the CDR3: TGCGCCAGCAGTGAAGGGTCTACTGAAGCTTTCTTT. Encoded protein: CASSEGSTEAFF.

The rearrangement links TRBV20-1 to TRBJ2-7; perhaps D is TRBD1 or TRBD2 (6 bases each). The CDR3 sequence is 16 residues long. Deletions cut 2 bases from V and 4 bases from J, with 21 bases between. The germline CDR1 and CDR2 sequences are DFQATT and SNEGSKA (reference sequence). CDR3 DNA: TGCAGTGCTAGAAACCGTGGCGGTACAGGGAGGTACGAGCAGTACTTC. Protein: CSARNRGGTGRYEQYF.

The genes are TRBV20-1 and TRBJ2-1; 10 bases agree with TRBD2. From germline, CDR1 is DFQATT and CDR2 SNEGSKA (reference sequence). With 6 bases clipped from V and 8 bases from J, the junction kept 7 bases outside the gene matches. The CDR3 length is 13 residues. CDR3 DNA sequence: TGCAGTGCGGAGACTAGCGGGCAAGATGAGCAGTTCTTC. Amino acids: CSAETSGQDEQFF.

This clonotype was seen many times. The chain combines TRBV2 with TRBJ2-7; 9 bases fit TRBD1. CDR1 is SNHLY and CDR2 is FYNNEI in the germline V gene. The CDR3 is 14 amino acids. J was trimmed by 1 base and V by 5 bases; bases with no gene match: 3. The CDR3 spells CASSPGTGSYEQYF. The CDR3 DNA follows: TGTGCCAGCAGTCCCGGGACAGGGTCCTACGAGCAGTACTTC. Drawing the rest from reference TRBV2 and TRBJ2-7, the complete variable domain is EPEVTQTPSHQVTQMGQEVILRCVPISNHLYFYWYRQILGQKVEFLVSFYNNEISEKSEIFDDQFSVERPDGSNFTLKIRSTKLEDSAMYFCASSPGTGSYEQYFGPGTRLTVT.

This clonotype has just a few counts. This could be a read error, since a much larger clone is one nucleotide away. Written as DNA, the CDR3 is TGCAGTGCTAGGTGGAGGGCAGGGTTATGCAATGAGCAGTTCTTC. Translating gives CSARWRAGLCNEQFF. The rearrangement uses TRBV20-1 and TRBJ2-1; a weak D match, TRBD2 (6 bases). The CDR3 is 15 residues long. The V gene lost 3 bases and the J gene lost 6 bases, with 18 bases spanning the gap. Looked up from germline, CDR1 is DFQATT and CDR2 is SNEGSKA (reference sequence).